The 10 T cell receptor beta chains below were found in one sample sequenced in a study of vaccination effects on CD4 cells after COVID-19. Antigen specificity for these receptors is unknown. Following 10 days of culture, CD4+ T cells were isolated. Measured with immunoSEQ multiplex PCR; TCRdb has only the in-frame clones, and not every one. The repertoire holds about 72,000 clones, more than 70% seen once, with roughly 2% in the top ten. The material sequenced was CD4+ T cells from PBMCs cultured without peptide, taken before COVID-19 vaccination. The receptor source for this set is a human donor who received a COVID-19 vaccine.

This clone was seen a few times. The chain uses TRBV18 and TRBJ2-6; a possible D gene is TRBD1 (6 bases). Trimming took 3 bases from V and 1 from J, leaving 16 bases between them. This CDR3 comprises 18 residues. CDR1 KGHSH and CDR2 LQKENI come from the germline V gene. Written as DNA, the CDR3 is TGTGCCAGCTCACCCGGACAGATCCTGCATTCTGGGGCCAACGTCCTGACTTTC. Encoded protein: CASSPGQILHSGANVLTF.

The chain is built from TRBV4-1 and TRBJ1-2; TRBD1 agrees at 9 bases. The germline V gene encodes CDR1 MGHRA and CDR2 YSYEKL. V shed 3 bases and J 5 bases; nucleotides not matched to a gene: 13. This CDR3 has 17 residues. CDR3: CASSHPGTGSEGYGYTF. The CDR3 DNA sequence: TGCGCCAGCAGCCATCCCGGGACAGGGAGTGAGGGGTATGGCTACACCTTC.

The gene calls are TRBV4-1 and TRBJ1-5; D is possibly TRBD1 (5 bases). The CDR3 length is 15 residues. Germline V lookup: CDR1 MGHRA, CDR2 YSYEKL. Trimming pared 0 bases from V and 7 bases from J, leaving 13 bases between. CDR3 residues: CASSQEFRAGQPQHF. In DNA form, the CDR3 reads TGCGCCAGCAGCCAAGAATTCAGGGCAGGGCAGCCCCAGCATTTT.

A single count supports this clone. This rearrangement joins TRBV5-5 to TRBJ2-5; no firm D call. This CDR3 has 13 residues. CDR1 and CDR2 (germline): SGHKS, YYEKEE (reference sequence). Trimming cost V 0 bases and J 4 bases, with 7 bases left between them. CDR3 amino acids: CASSLGVGETQYF. CDR3 nucleotides: TGTGCCAGCAGCTTGGGGGTAGGAGAGACCCAGTACTTC. The complete variable domain, with remaining parts taken from reference TRBV5-5 and TRBJ2-5, reads DAGVTQSPTHLIKTRGQQVTLRCSPISGHKSVSWYQQVLGQGPQFIFQYYEKEERGRGNFPDRFSARQFPNYSSELNVNALLLGDSALYLCASSLGVGETQYFGPGTRLLVL.

The V gene is TRBV5-1, the J gene TRBJ2-3; 13 positions agree with TRBD2. The CDR3 has 18 amino acids. V was pared by 5 bases and J by 6 bases, with 15 bases of the junction left unmatched. Per the germline V gene, CDR1 is SGHRS and CDR2 is YFSETQ. CDR3: CASSPSSTSGGSRDTQYF. As DNA, the CDR3 is TGCGCCAGCAGTCCGAGTTCGACTAGCGGGGGGTCTAGGGATACGCAGTATTTT.

The chain couples TRBV5-1 to TRBJ2-5; D is undetermined. The germline V and J ends were trimmed by 3 bases and 0 bases, with 12 bases remaining between them. Germline V CDR1 and CDR2: SGHRS, YFSETQ. The CDR3 spans 15 residues. CDR3 nucleotide sequence: TGCGCCAGCAGCTCTGGACGGTTGTACCAAGAGACCCAGTACTTC. Its translation is CASSSGRLYQETQYF.

The chain carries TRBV4-1 and TRBJ2-5, with D possibly matching TRBD2 (5 bases). The CDR3 totals 16 residues. CDR1 is MGHRA and CDR2 is YSYEKL in the germline V gene. With 4 bases removed from V and 4 bases from J, the gap between germline ends came to 19 bases. The CDR3 bases are TGCGCCAGCAGCCCGGGATCAGGCCCGCCAAGAGAGACCCAGTACTTC. This translates into CASSPGSGPPRETQYF.

The genes are TRBV5-1 and TRBJ1-1, with D perhaps TRBD1 (6 bases). The CDR3 runs 14 residues. CDR1 and CDR2 from the germline V gene are SGHRS and YFSETQ. V dropped 2 bases and J dropped 5 bases, with 13 bases sitting between them. Here the CDR3 reads CASSFGQPGTEAFF. For the CDR3, the DNA is TGCGCCAGCAGCTTTGGACAGCCGGGAACTGAAGCTTTCTTT.

In DNA form, the CDR3 reads TGTGCCAGCAGCAAACAGGGAGGAGAGACCCAGTACTTC. It encodes CASSKQGGETQYF. The chain links TRBV7-3 to TRBJ2-5, with D perhaps matching TRBD1 or TRBD2 (6 bases each). Germline CDR1 is SGHTA and CDR2 is FQGTGA. With 5 bases removed from V and 4 bases from J, the gap between germline ends came to 11 bases. This CDR3 is built from 13 residues.

This chain joins TRBV10-3 and TRBJ2-2; 8 bases are a match to TRBD1. V lost 5 bases and J lost 1; bases outside the gene matches: 6. This CDR3 has 16 residues. Germline CDR1 ENHRY, CDR2 SYGVKD. CDR3 DNA sequence: TGTGCCATCAGTAGAACCGGGACAGGGAACACCGGGGAGCTGTTTTTT. Its translation is CAISRTGTGNTGELFF.